This T cell receptor beta chain originates from a study of cytomegalovirus exposure and HLA in healthy donors. As for this clone: Its antigen is unidentified.

PCR was performed using 60 Vbeta and 13 Jbeta primers. Some clones are missing from TCRdb's copy, which holds only in-frame ones; the method was immunoSEQ multiplex PCR. Here the sample spans over 80,000 clones, over 60% being singletons. General study findings and limits: At a 0.05 false discovery rate, a later analysis found some 18,000 TCR beta sequences to be associated with HLA alleles. From TCR beta sequences, most subjects' HLA-A and HLA-B alleles were reportedly predicted accurately.

Trimming removed 6 bases from V and 1 base from J; junction bases left unmatched: 9. The CDR3 contains 15 residues. Germline lookup yields CDR1 MNHEY and CDR2 SVGAGI. The V and J genes are TRBV6-5 and TRBJ2-7, with TRBD1 identical over 7 bases. Sequenced sample: PBMCs. The sequence derives from a female donor in good health and CMV-seronegative. The CDR3 reads CASRDRALGSYEQYF. The CDR3 nucleotides read TGTGCCAGCAGAGACAGGGCCCTGGGTTCCTACGAGCAGTACTTC.